These T cell receptor beta chains were read from a single sample in a study of blood T cell repertoires in COVID-19. Assay used: immunoSEQ multiplex PCR; TCRdb lists only in-frame clones, some missing. The data hold 140,000 or so clones, with 82% observed a single time. The source material was peripheral blood. The receptors originated from an elderly woman with acute or convalescent COVID-19. Both conserved end residues are part of each CDR3. Fields, in order: clone size, D gene, J gene, V gene, CDR3 DNA, CDR3 protein. The D gene is left open where the match is weak. The listing skips clone size in some rows; elsewhere it reads once, few, many or a size class.

size: NA; D: TRBD2; J: TRBJ2-1; V: TRBV5-1; DNA: TGCGCCAGCACCCCTGGCGGGGGGGTGTCCTACAATGAGCAGTTCTTC; CDR3: CASTPGGGVSYNEQFF
size: few; D: TRBD2; J: TRBJ2-1; V: TRBV9; DNA: TGTGCCAGCAGCGTAGTTAGCGGGAGGGCCTTTGAGCAGTTCTTC; CDR3: CASSVVSGRAFEQFF
size: once; D: NA; J: TRBJ1-1; V: TRBV30; DNA: TGTGCCTGGCCGTCTTGGACATCTACTGACACTGAAGCTTTCTTT; CDR3: CAWPSWTSTDTEAFF
size: NA; D: NA; J: TRBJ1-1; V: TRBV6-5; DNA: TGTGCCAGCGCACAGGTCCGCGCTGAAGCTTTCTTT; CDR3: CASAQVRAEAFF
size: NA; D: TRBD2; J: TRBJ2-2; V: TRBV2; DNA: TGTGCCAGCCAACTAGCGGGGGGCACCGGGGAGCTGTTTTTT; CDR3: CASQLAGGTGELFF
size: NA; D: NA; J: TRBJ1-6; V: TRBV27; DNA: TGTGCCAGCAGCCATTTAGACAGCGCCCTCCACTTT; CDR3: CASSHLDSALHF
size: NA; D: TRBD1; J: TRBJ2-7; V: TRBV19; DNA: TGTGCCAGTAGTGTCGGTCCGGGACAGAATCACGAGCAGTACTTC; CDR3: CASSVGPGQNHEQYF
size: NA; D: NA; J: TRBJ2-5; V: TRBV18; DNA: TGTGCCAGCTCACCACCCGTCGCTCACAGGGATGAAGAGACCCAGTACTTC; CDR3: CASSPPVAHRDEETQYF
size: NA; D: TRBD2; J: TRBJ2-5; V: TRBV10-1; DNA: TGCGCCAGCACAACGCAGGGTGTAAGGCGGGGGGAAGAGACCCAGTACTTC; CDR3: CASTTQGVRRGEETQYF
size: NA; D: NA; J: TRBJ2-3; V: TRBV28; DNA: TGTGCCAGCAGTTTAGGAAAAGCGGGTCACACAGATACGCAGTATTTT; CDR3: CASSLGKAGHTDTQYF
size: NA; D: NA; J: TRBJ2-5; V: TRBV29-1; DNA: TGCAGCGTTGAAGAACGCCGGGGGGAGACCCAGTACTTC; CDR3: CSVEERRGETQYF
size: NA; D: NA; J: TRBJ1-1; V: TRBV7-2; DNA: TGTGCCAGCAGCCCCCGCCGGGGGAGCGCTGAAGCTTTCTTT; CDR3: CASSPRRGSAEAFF
size: once; D: TRBD1; J: TRBJ1-2; V: TRBV11-2; DNA: TGTGCCAGCAGCGCGGACAGGGGGGGTGGCTACACCTTC; CDR3: CASSADRGGGYTF
size: NA; D: NA; J: TRBJ2-2; V: TRBV9; DNA: TGTGCCAGCAGCGTATCCACGACGCGGCTAGCAGAAAAACCCACCGGGGAGCTGTTTTTT; CDR3: CASSVSTTRLAEKPTGELFF
size: NA; D: NA; J: TRBJ2-3; V: TRBV18; DNA: TGTGCCAGCTCGCGGATGGACTCCCTAACGGATTGGGATACGCAGTATTTT; CDR3: CASSRMDSLTDWDTQYF
size: NA; D: NA; J: TRBJ1-2; V: TRBV7-2; DNA: TGTGCCAGCAGCTTATACAGGGTTAATGGCTACACCTTC; CDR3: CASSLYRVNGYTF
size: NA; D: NA; J: TRBJ1-3; V: TRBV12-2; DNA: TGTGCAAGTCGCTCCTCACCGGGACAGGGAGGATTTTTGGGAAACACCATATATTTT; CDR3: CASRSSPGQGGFLGNTIYF
size: NA; D: NA; J: TRBJ1-5; V: TRBV2; DNA: TGTGCCAGCAGTAGGACAGTTATGGGCAATCAGCCCCAGCATTTT; CDR3: CASSRTVMGNQPQHF
size: NA; D: NA; J: TRBJ2-2; V: TRBV19; DNA: TGTGCCAGTAGTCGGGACTCTGGCGGGGAGCTGTTTTTT; CDR3: CASSRDSGGELFF
size: NA; D: TRBD1; J: TRBJ1-6; V: TRBV19; DNA: TGTGCCAGTAGTTTCCGTTCCGGGACAGGGCCAAATTCACCCCTCCACTTT; CDR3: CASSFRSGTGPNSPLHF
size: NA; D: NA; J: TRBJ2-5; V: TRBV5-1; DNA: TGCGCCAGCAGCTTCGCCCGAGAAGAGACCCAGTACTTC; CDR3: CASSFAREETQYF
size: once; D: NA; J: TRBJ1-2; V: TRBV27; DNA: TGTGCCAGCAGTTTATCTAGGGTGGCGGGGGGCTACACCTTC; CDR3: CASSLSRVAGGYTF
size: NA; D: NA; J: TRBJ2-7; V: TRBV5-1; DNA: TGCGCCAGCAGCTTGGTTGCGGCAGGGGTGGGTGAGCAGTACTTC; CDR3: CASSLVAAGVGEQYF
size: NA; D: NA; J: TRBJ1-1; V: TRBV15; DNA: TGTGCCACCAGCAGACAGGGGTCGACTGAAGCTTTCTTT; CDR3: CATSRQGSTEAFF
size: NA; D: TRBD1; J: TRBJ2-7; V: TRBV4-1; DNA: TGCGCCAGCAGCCAAGTCGAGACAGGGGGGTACGAGCAGTACTTC; CDR3: CASSQVETGGYEQYF
size: NA; D: NA; J: TRBJ1-2; V: TRBV3-1/TRBV3-2; DNA: TGTGCCAGCAGCCAAGTACTATATGGCTACACCTTC; CDR3: CASSQVLYGYTF
size: NA; D: TRBD1; J: TRBJ1-2; V: TRBV4-1; DNA: TGCGCCAGCAGCCCTACACCTCAGGGGGTCTATGGCTACACCTTC; CDR3: CASSPTPQGVYGYTF
size: NA; D: TRBD2; J: TRBJ2-1; V: TRBV4-1; DNA: TGCGCCAGCAGCCAAGCAGGCGGGAGGGCCTACAATGAGCAGTTCTTC; CDR3: CASSQAGGRAYNEQFF
size: NA; D: NA; J: TRBJ1-2; V: TRBV4-1; DNA: TGCGCCAGCAGCCATCCGCAGGGGTTCTATGGCTACACCTTC; CDR3: CASSHPQGFYGYTF
size: NA; D: NA; J: TRBJ2-1; V: TRBV19; DNA: TGTGCCAGTGGACGGACACAGATGACAGGGCAGTTCTTC; CDR3: CASGRTQMTGQFF
size: NA; D: TRBD2; J: TRBJ2-2; V: TRBV10-3; DNA: TGTGCCATCAGTGACCCCACGCGGGGGGTATCCGGGGAGCTGTTTTTT; CDR3: CAISDPTRGVSGELFF
size: once; D: TRBD2; J: TRBJ2-1; V: TRBV28; DNA: TGTGCCAGTGCAGCGGGGTGGAGCTCCTACAATGAGCAGTTCTTC; CDR3: CASAAGWSSYNEQFF
size: NA; D: NA; J: TRBJ2-7; V: TRBV6-1; DNA: TGTGCCAGCAGTGAAGTGTGGTTCGGCGGAACCTACGAGCAGTACTTC; CDR3: CASSEVWFGGTYEQYF
size: NA; D: NA; J: TRBJ2-7; V: TRBV11-2; DNA: TGTGCCAGCAGTATGGTTAGCTCCTACGAGCAGTACTTC; CDR3: CASSMVSSYEQYF
size: NA; D: TRBD1; J: TRBJ1-1; V: TRBV10-2; DNA: TGCGCCAGCAGAACCGGGACAGGGCAAGCTTTCTTT; CDR3: CASRTGTGQAFF
size: NA; D: NA; J: TRBJ2-6; V: TRBV4-2; DNA: TGTGCCAGCAGCCAGCCAGTCCCTGGGGCCAACGTCCTGACTTTC; CDR3: CASSQPVPGANVLTF
size: NA; D: NA; J: TRBJ2-7; V: TRBV20-1; DNA: TGCAGTGCTACAGGTTTCTACGAGCAGTACTTC; CDR3: CSATGFYEQYF
size: NA; D: NA; J: TRBJ1-6; V: TRBV2; DNA: TGTGCCAGCAGGAGTGGGACACCGACCTATAATTCACCCCTCCACTTT; CDR3: CASRSGTPTYNSPLHF
size: NA; D: NA; J: TRBJ2-1; V: TRBV4-1; DNA: TGCGCCAGCAGCCACTCACGGACCCGAGGGCACGGTGAGCAGTTCTTC; CDR3: CASSHSRTRGHGEQFF
size: NA; D: NA; J: TRBJ1-1; V: TRBV7-2; DNA: TGTGCCAGCAGCTTGTCATGGAGGTCTAATGAAGCTTTCTTT; CDR3: CASSLSWRSNEAFF
size: NA; D: NA; J: TRBJ1-3; V: TRBV28; DNA: TGTGCCAGCTCGAGAGGCGGAGCTGGAAACACCATATATTTT; CDR3: CASSRGGAGNTIYF
size: NA; D: NA; J: TRBJ1-1; V: TRBV28; DNA: TGTGCCAGCAGGCGTAGCGGGGACTCTAGGTGGAACACTGAAGCTTTCTTT; CDR3: CASRRSGDSRWNTEAFF
size: NA; D: TRBD2; J: TRBJ2-3; V: TRBV11-2; DNA: TGTGCCAGCAGCTTTCAGCGGGAGAATTTTAATACGCAGTATTTT; CDR3: CASSFQRENFNTQYF
size: NA; D: NA; J: TRBJ1-5; V: TRBV19; DNA: TGTGCCAGTAGTATAGTTAACAGTAATCAGCCCCAGCATTTT; CDR3: CASSIVNSNQPQHF
size: NA; D: NA; J: TRBJ1-1; V: TRBV6-5; DNA: TGTGCCAGCGCCCCCGGCATAGCGGGGAATGAAGCTTTCTTT; CDR3: CASAPGIAGNEAFF
size: many; D: NA; J: TRBJ2-7; V: TRBV2; DNA: TGTGCCAGCAGGGCCTCTAGCAGGCTCTCCTACGAGCAGTACTTC; CDR3: CASRASSRLSYEQYF
size: few; D: NA; J: TRBJ1-5; V: TRBV2; DNA: TGTGCCAGCTCGGGAGGGAATCGGCCCCAGCATTTT; CDR3: CASSGGNRPQHF
size: NA; D: NA; J: TRBJ2-3; V: TRBV2; DNA: TGTGCCAGCAGTCCTCGACAGGCAGATACGCAGTATTTT; CDR3: CASSPRQADTQYF
size: NA; D: NA; J: TRBJ1-1; V: TRBV28; DNA: TGTGCCAGCAGTTTATGGCGGGGAGGGACTGAAGCTTTCTTT; CDR3: CASSLWRGGTEAFF
size: NA; D: TRBD2; J: TRBJ2-1; V: TRBV5-1; DNA: TGCGCCAGCAGTTCCGGGGCGGGAGAGGTTAATGAGCAGTTCTTC; CDR3: CASSSGAGEVNEQFF
size: NA; D: TRBD2; J: TRBJ2-3; V: TRBV3-1/TRBV3-2; DNA: TGTGCCAGCAGCCAGGGACTAGCAACAGATACGCAGTATTTT; CDR3: CASSQGLATDTQYF
size: NA; D: NA; J: TRBJ2-7; V: TRBV5-6; DNA: TGTGCCAGCACCGGGACTCGATCCTACGAGCAGTACTTC; CDR3: CASTGTRSYEQYF
size: NA; D: TRBD1; J: TRBJ1-2; V: TRBV5-1; DNA: TGCGCCAGCAGCCCGCAACCGGGACAGGGAATCTATGGCTACACCTTC; CDR3: CASSPQPGQGIYGYTF
size: NA; D: NA; J: TRBJ1-2; V: TRBV27; DNA: TGTGCCAGCGCCCCATATAGAGACCGGGGCTATGGCTACACCTTC; CDR3: CASAPYRDRGYGYTF
size: NA; D: NA; J: TRBJ1-2; V: TRBV19; DNA: TGTGCCAGTAGTCCGCCGGGGAACGCCTATGGCTACACCTTC; CDR3: CASSPPGNAYGYTF